This TCR beta chain came from a study of response to subunit inactivated influenza vaccine. Broader study findings: New T cells are recruited in small numbers by each seasonal influenza vaccination, according to the authors' suggestion.

On this clonotype: The antigen is unknown.

TCRdb fed the RT-PCR reads into MiXCR, producing one record per CDR3 protein. This sample carries 300,000 to 350,000 distinct CDR3 sequences, around 22% of them seen once, and the ten largest clones take approximately 10%. The TCR originated in a man aged 50 to 75 who received an inactivated influenza vaccine. Material: PBMCs from blood, obtained around 22 months after vaccination.

This CDR3 reads CSASYSTSTDTQYF. The CDR3 coding sequence is TGCAGTGCTAGTTACTCCACTAGCACAGATACGCAGTATTTT. The genes are TRBV20-1 and TRBJ2-3, with D unclear. The V gene lost 3 bases and the J gene lost 0 bases, with 10 bases spanning the gap. This CDR3 is 14 amino acids long. Germline V gene lookup returns CDR1 DFQATT and CDR2 SNEGSKA (reference sequence).